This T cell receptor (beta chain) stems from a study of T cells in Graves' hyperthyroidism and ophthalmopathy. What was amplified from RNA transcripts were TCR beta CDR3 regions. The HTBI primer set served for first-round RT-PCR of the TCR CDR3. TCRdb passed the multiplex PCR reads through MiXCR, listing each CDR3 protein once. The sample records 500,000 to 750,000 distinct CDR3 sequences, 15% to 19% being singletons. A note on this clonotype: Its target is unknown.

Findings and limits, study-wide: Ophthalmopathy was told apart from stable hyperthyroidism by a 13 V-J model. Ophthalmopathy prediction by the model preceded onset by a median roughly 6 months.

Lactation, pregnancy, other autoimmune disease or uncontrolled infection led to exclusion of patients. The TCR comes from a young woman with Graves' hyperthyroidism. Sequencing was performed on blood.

This CDR3 reads CSVGALTGINTEAFF. Written as DNA, the CDR3 is TGCAGCGTTGGGGCCCTAACAGGGATTAACACTGAAGCTTTCTTT. The chain links TRBV29-1 to TRBJ1-1, with a weak D call TRBD1 (6 bases). Germline V gene lookup returns CDR1 SQVTM and CDR2 ANQGSEA. The CDR3 extends over 15 amino acids. Trimming removed 4 bases at V and 2 bases at J, with 17 bases between.